This entry concerns a single T cell receptor (beta chain). No antigen is known for it. The data belong to a study of T-cell reconstitution after alpha-beta-depleted transplantation in children. The CDR3 loop spans 15 amino acids. Unmatched junction bases numbered 3, after V lost 3 bases and J lost 4 bases. The germline V gene has CDR1 WNHNN and CDR2 SYGVQD (reference sequence). Unique molecular identifiers were incorporated into the prepared TCRbeta library. MiXCR was run by TCRdb on the PCR reads, yielding one entry per CDR3 protein. The sample carries around 200,000 distinct CDR3 sequences, approximately 8% recorded once. Findings and caveats of the study: The origin of alpha-beta T cells about two months after transplant was reportedly several hundred expanded graft clones. Newly produced T cells mostly accounted for T-cell counts and diversity one year post-transplant. There were some patients whose high TCRbeta diversity at day 60 came from surviving recipient T cells and thymic progenitors.

This clonotype was obtained from a male patient aged 2-9 years who had a stem cell transplant for acute myeloid leukemia, so the T cells may come from the graft donor. The rearrangement links TRBV10-1 to TRBJ2-1, with TRBD2 identical over 10 bases. The specimen was PBMCs, mostly from graft donor cells, collected 360 days after TCRalphabeta/CD19-depleted stem cell transplant. The DNA of the CDR3 is TGCGCCAGCAGTGAAGGACTAGCGGCGTACAATGAGCAGTTCTTC. Translated: CASSEGLAAYNEQFF.